One sample yielded the 11 T cell receptor beta chains listed below, sequenced in a study of blood T cell repertoires in COVID-19. Produced via immunoSEQ multiplex PCR; TCRdb's table is partial and in-frame only. In the table there are more than 60,000 clones, under 85% of which are singletons. Sequenced input: peripheral blood. Every receptor here comes from a middle-aged man with COVID-19, enrolled during active disease.

The chain has TRBV9 and TRBJ2-7; a weak D match, TRBD2 (6 bases). From germline, CDR1 is SGDLS and CDR2 YYNGEE. Deletions cut 2 bases from V and 7 bases from J, with 10 bases between. CDR3 size: 12 residues. This CDR3 reads CASSVNAGEQYF. The CDR3 DNA reads TGTGCCAGCAGCGTTAACGCGGGGGAGCAGTACTTC.

This chain joins TRBV7-9 and TRBJ1-3, with D possibly matching TRBD1 (6 bases). Germline CDR1 SEHNR, CDR2 FQNEAQ (reference sequence). The CDR3 length is 16 residues. Deletions cut 1 base from V and 2 bases from J, with 12 bases between. CDR3 amino acids: CASSLVGTPTGNTIYF. CDR3 in DNA: TGTGCCAGCAGCTTAGTTGGGACACCGACTGGAAACACCATATATTTT.

This rearrangement joins TRBV18 to TRBJ1-4; 10 bases align to TRBD1. Looked up from germline, CDR1 is KGHSH and CDR2 is LQKENI. This CDR3 spans 15 amino acids. Trimming cost V 3 bases and J 8 bases; bases outside gene matches: 6. The CDR3 here is CASSPRGTGEEKLFF. The CDR3 DNA reads TGTGCCAGCTCACCCCGCGGGACAGGGGAGGAAAAACTGTTTTTT.

With respect to this clone: At one end, the junction sequence differs from germline, possibly due to a read error. This chain connects TRBV11-2 to TRBJ1-1, with 9 nucleotides matching TRBD1. The CDR3 has 14 amino acids. Germline V gene lookup returns CDR1 SGHAT and CDR2 FQNNGV. CDR3 DNA sequence: TGTGCTAGCAGCTTAGGGGACAGGGCATCTGAAGCTTTCTTT. This sequence encodes CASSLGDRASEAFF.

V gene TRBV5-1 combines with J gene TRBJ2-5, with 8 bases fitting TRBD2. V gave up 0 bases and J gave up 4 bases; unmatched junction bases: 2. There are 14 residues in the CDR3. In germline, CDR1 is SGHRS, CDR2 YFSETQ. CDR3 DNA: TGCGCCAGCAGCTTGGATCGGGGGGGAGAGACCCAGTACTTC. This translates into CASSLDRGGETQYF.

V is TRBV5-4 and J is TRBJ2-1; D is perhaps TRBD2 (7 bases). Looked up from germline, CDR1 is SGHNT and CDR2 is YYREEE (reference sequence). Deletions cut 4 bases from V and 3 bases from J, with 14 bases between. This CDR3 region has 15 residues. The CDR3 loop is CASSGGGGGYNEQFF. The CDR3 coding sequence is TGTGCCAGCAGCGGGGGCGGGGGTGGCTACAATGAGCAGTTCTTC.

This clone appeared once. Other DNA sequences in this sample translate to the same CDR3. The chain carries TRBV5-4 and TRBJ2-3; D is ambiguous. Germline lookup yields CDR1 SGHNT and CDR2 YYREEE (reference sequence). The germline V and J ends were trimmed by 0 bases and 2 bases, with 7 bases remaining between them. This CDR3 contains 14 residues. The CDR3 here is CASSLAPLTDTQYF. CDR3 in DNA: TGTGCCAGCAGCTTGGCCCCACTCACAGATACGCAGTATTTT. Full variable domain (remainder filled in from reference TRBV5-4 and TRBJ2-3): ETGVTQSPTHLIKTRGQQVTLRCSSQSGHNTVSWYQQALGQGPQFIFQYYREEENGRGNFPPRFSGLQFPNYSSELNVNALELDDSALYLCASSLAPLTDTQYFGPGTRLTVL.

V gene TRBV9 combines with J gene TRBJ2-3; a weak D match, TRBD1 (6 bases). Trimming shortened V by 3 bases and J by 8 bases, and 19 bases separated the two germline ends. The germline V gene has CDR1 SGDLS and CDR2 YYNGEE. CDR3 length: 15 amino acids. In DNA form, the CDR3 reads TGTGCCAGCAGCGCTTTGGTGGGGGCGCAGGTTACGCAGTATTTT. It translates to CASSALVGAQVTQYF.

This sequence joins TRBV18 and TRBJ2-1; perhaps TRBD1 as D (5 bases). The CDR3 spans 13 residues. Per the germline V gene, CDR1 is KGHSH and CDR2 is LQKENI. The ends were cut back, 5 bases at V and 6 bases at J, with 11 bases in the middle. The CDR3 sequence: CASSRPGLNEQFF. The CDR3 DNA reads as TGTGCCAGCTCAAGACCAGGGCTCAATGAGCAGTTCTTC.

V and J are TRBV11-3 and TRBJ2-1; tentatively, D is TRBD2 (6 bases). V shed 6 bases and J shed 9 bases, with 9 bases lying between them. Germline loops: CDR1 SGHNT, CDR2 YENEEA. The CDR3 has 11 residues. CDR3 in DNA: TGTGCCAGCAGGGGAGGCGGTGAGCAGTTCTTC. Protein: CASRGGGEQFF.

This sequence joins TRBV19 and TRBJ2-5; TRBD1 might be the D (6 bases). The germline CDR1 and CDR2 sequences are LNHDA and SQIVND (reference sequence). This CDR3 has 15 amino acids. Trimming took 5 bases from V and 5 from J, leaving 18 bases between them. Written as DNA, the CDR3 is TGTGCCAGTAGTTTTCGGACAGAGATCCAGGAGACCCAGTACTTC. It is translated as CASSFRTEIQETQYF.